This TCR beta chain came from a study of T cell repertoires in ileal Crohn's disease. At the level of the study: Patients had a median approximately 8-year disease duration, and less than 45% were active smokers. Study outcomes and limitations: High-frequency clones were more common in sorted CD8 than CD4 cells. Clonality above 26.8% at surgery always came with endoscopic recurrence.

Profiling relied on immunoSEQ multiplex PCR, and the TCRdb table lists in-frame clones only, not all of them. The sample has more than 15,000 clones, 75% to 80% seen once; the top ten hold over 3.5%. Details on this clone: Its specificity is unknown.

The time point was: inflamed ileum from the surgical specimen. V was shortened by 4 bases and J by 8 bases, with 17 bases between the two germline ends. CDR1 LGHNA and CDR2 YSLEER come from the germline V gene. This CDR3 has 14 residues. The sequenced sample was ileal tissue. This TCR derives from an adult with Crohn's disease. The chain couples TRBV4-3 to TRBJ1-2; D remains ambiguous. The CDR3 nucleotides are TGCGCCAGCAGCCCTTCCGAGGGCGAGCGAGGCTACACCTTC. Translating gives CASSPSEGERGYTF.